This T cell receptor (beta chain) originates from a study of CD8+CD57+ T cells in acquired aplastic anemia. Findings and limits, study-wide: About 29 CD8+ CDR3 sequences occurred in both the patients and the controls.

Patients included in sequencing had previously demonstrated CD8+CD57+ cell expansion by flow cytometry. Genomic DNA served as template for TCR beta VDJ and CDR3 profiling. TCRdb ran MiXCR on the reads and lists one entry per CDR3 protein. This table holds 150,000 to 200,000 distinct CDR3 sequences, around half found once. This CDR3 comprises 13 residues. Germline V gives CDR1 KGHDR, CDR2 SFDVKD. The V gene lost 5 bases and the J gene lost 7 bases, with 14 bases spanning the gap. As concerns this clonotype: Antigen specificity is unknown.

This chain uses TRBV24-1 with TRBJ2-7; tentative D call: TRBD2 (7 bases). The receptor was isolated from a human donor with aplastic anemia. Sequenced: sorted CD4+, CD8+, or CD8+CD57+ T cells (not recorded which) from PBMCs. The CDR3: CATSGGGAREQYF. In DNA, the CDR3 is TGTGCCACCAGTGGAGGGGGGGCGAGGGAGCAGTACTTC.